These 9 T cell receptor beta chains share one sample of origin, sequenced in a study of CD4 and CD8 cells across lung adenocarcinoma regions. TCRdb processed the PCR reads anew with MiXCR; each CDR3 protein has one entry. Among tens of thousands of distinct CDR3 sequences, less than 70% were seen once, and the ten largest hold around a quarter. The specimen sequenced was CD8+ T cells from the center of a lung tumor. The receptors here all came from a female donor with lung adenocarcinoma. The CD4 and CD8 labels of this study may be unreliable.

This chain uses TRBV27 with TRBJ2-3; D gene ambiguous. The CDR3 totals 19 residues. Germline V CDR1 and CDR2: MNHEY, SMNVEV (reference sequence). V dropped 2 bases and J dropped 6 bases, with 27 bases sitting between them. This CDR3 reads CASSLRVPPPRRSRDTQYF. CDR3 bases: TGTGCCAGCAGTTTAAGGGTTCCCCCCCCACGCAGGTCCCGGGATACGCAGTATTTT.

The chain employs TRBV6-1 and TRBJ2-3; 8 bases are shared with TRBD2. V trimming: 11 bases; J trimming: 5 bases; junction bases outside the gene matches: 15. The CDR3 runs 15 residues. CDR1 is MNHNS and CDR2 is SASEGT in the germline V gene. The CDR3 coding sequence is TGTGCCGGGGGGAACGGGCGGGGGGACAAAGATACGCAGTATTTT. This gives the protein CAGGNGRGDKDTQYF.

The chain links TRBV11-2 to TRBJ2-1; D remains unclear. The ends were cut back, 5 bases at V and 1 base at J, with 12 bases in the middle. Germline CDR1 reads SGHAT; CDR2 reads FQNNGV. The CDR3 extends over 15 amino acids. This CDR3 reads CASSLEASSYNEQFF. In DNA, the CDR3 is TGTGCCAGCAGCCTCGAGGCATCTTCCTACAATGAGCAGTTCTTC.

CDR3 DNA sequence: TGTGCCAGCAGTGATGGGCAGATCAATGAGCAGTTCTTC. Translation gives CASSDGQINEQFF. The chain combines TRBV6-1 with TRBJ2-3; D is unresolved. The DNA end favors TRBJ2-1, so the J call may be wrong. CDR1 is MNHNS, CDR2 SASEGT, per germline. CDR3 size: 13 residues.

This clonotype has only one observation. The junction differs from germline at one of its ends, possibly a read error. This chain joins TRBV27 and TRBJ2-3; 7 nucleotides line up with TRBD2. The CDR3 runs 15 residues. Per germline, CDR1 MNHEY and CDR2 SMNVEV (reference sequence). CDR3 sequence (DNA): TGTGCCAGCAGACGGGGGGAGAGAGCAACAAACACGCAGTATTTC. Protein sequence: CASRRGERATNTQYF.

About this clonotype itself: Sequence at one end of the junction differs from germline and may be a read error. The chain has TRBV7-2 and TRBJ2-5; 9 bases line up with TRBD2. This CDR3 is 18 amino acids long. The germline V gene encodes CDR1 SGHTA and CDR2 FQGNSA. The CDR3 coding sequence is TGCGCGGGCAGCTTAGCGGTGCGGGGGGGCCGCGCCAAAAAGACTCAGTACTTC. Encoded protein: CAGSLAVRGGRAKKTQYF. Complete variable domain (other parts from reference TRBV7-2 and TRBJ2-5): GAGVSQSPSNKVTEKGKDVELRCDPISGHTALYWYRQSLGQGLEFLIYFQGNSAPDKSGLPSDRFSAERTGGSVSTLTIQRTQQEDSAVYLCAGSLAVRGGRAKKTQYFGPGTRLLVL.

The chain carries TRBV4-1 and TRBJ2-1; TRBD2 aligns across 7 bases. With V trimmed by 1 base and J by 10 bases, 16 bases remained unmatched. Germline V gives CDR1 MGHRA, CDR2 YSYEKL. There are 17 residues in the CDR3. The DNA for the CDR3 is TGCGCCAGCAGCCAAGTGGGAGGCGCGGGAGAATCTTCCGAGCAGTTCTTC. Translating it yields CASSQVGGAGESSEQFF.

By sample share, this clonotype is medium-sized (0.01 to 0.1%). The chain recombines TRBV27 with TRBJ1-2; D unresolved. Germline CDR1 and CDR2: MNHEY and SMNVEV (reference sequence). The germline V and J ends were trimmed by 0 bases and 3 bases, with 14 bases remaining between them. The CDR3 consists of 16 residues. Here the CDR3 DNA reads TGTGCCAGCAGTTTATCCGGCCGCGATAACCACTATGGCTACACCTTC. Translating gives CASSLSGRDNHYGYTF.

In this sample, this clonotype turned up a few times. The genes are TRBV4-2 and TRBJ2-3, with D tentatively TRBD1 or TRBD2 (7 bases each). Trimming took 5 bases from V and 8 from J, leaving 11 bases between them. The V gene's germline CDR1 is LGHNA and CDR2 YNFKEQ. The CDR3 is made up of 12 amino acids. CDR3 nucleotides: TGTGCCAGCAGCTCAGGGGGGGGTACGCAGTATTTT. Protein product: CASSSGGGTQYF.